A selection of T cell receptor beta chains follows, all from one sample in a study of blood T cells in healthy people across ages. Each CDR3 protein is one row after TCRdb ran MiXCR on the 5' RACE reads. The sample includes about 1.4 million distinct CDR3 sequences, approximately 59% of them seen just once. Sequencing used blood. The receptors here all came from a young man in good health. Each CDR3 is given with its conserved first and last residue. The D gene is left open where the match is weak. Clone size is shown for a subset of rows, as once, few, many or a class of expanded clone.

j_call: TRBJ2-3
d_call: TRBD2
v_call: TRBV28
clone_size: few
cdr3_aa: CASSSPLAGGTDTQYF
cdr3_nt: TGTGCCAGCAGTTCCCCCCTAGCGGGGGGCACAGATACGCAGTATTTT

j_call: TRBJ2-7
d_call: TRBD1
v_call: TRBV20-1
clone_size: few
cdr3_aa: CSASTGQGILEQYF
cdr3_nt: TGCAGTGCTAGTACGGGACAGGGTATTCTAGAGCAGTACTTC

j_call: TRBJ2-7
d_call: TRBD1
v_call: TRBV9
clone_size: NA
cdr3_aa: CASSVGFDRGKSSYEQYF
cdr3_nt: TGTGCCAGCAGCGTAGGATTCGACAGGGGGAAAAGCTCCTACGAGCAGTACTTC

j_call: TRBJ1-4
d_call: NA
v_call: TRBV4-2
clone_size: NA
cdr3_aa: CASRHTRQAEKLFF
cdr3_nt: TGTGCCAGCAGGCATACGAGGCAGGCTGAAAAACTGTTTTTT

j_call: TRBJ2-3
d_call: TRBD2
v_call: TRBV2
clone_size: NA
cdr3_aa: CASYRTSLSTDTQYF
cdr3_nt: TGTGCCAGCTATAGGACTAGCCTAAGCACAGATACGCAGTATTTT

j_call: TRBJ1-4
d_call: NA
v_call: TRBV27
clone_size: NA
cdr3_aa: CASRPLSPINEKLFF
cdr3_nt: TGTGCCAGCAGGCCACTGTCACCGATTAATGAAAAACTGTTTTTT

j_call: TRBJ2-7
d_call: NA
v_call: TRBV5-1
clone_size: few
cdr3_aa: CASSPAPFSGYEQYF
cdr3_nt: TGCGCCAGCAGCCCCGCGCCGTTTTCCGGCTACGAGCAGTACTTC

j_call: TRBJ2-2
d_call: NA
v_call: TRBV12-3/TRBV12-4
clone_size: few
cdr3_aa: CASSFVGELFF
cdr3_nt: TGTGCCAGCAGTTTTGTCGGGGAGCTGTTTTTT

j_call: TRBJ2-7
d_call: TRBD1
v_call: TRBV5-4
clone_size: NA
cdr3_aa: CASSRAGQGEEQYF
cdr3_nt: TGTGCCAGCAGCCGGGCGGGACAGGGAGAGGAGCAGTACTTC

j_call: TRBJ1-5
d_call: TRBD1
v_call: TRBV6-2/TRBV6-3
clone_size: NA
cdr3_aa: CASSKQGWDQPQHF
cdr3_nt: TGTGCCAGCAGCAAACAGGGGTGGGATCAGCCCCAGCATTTT

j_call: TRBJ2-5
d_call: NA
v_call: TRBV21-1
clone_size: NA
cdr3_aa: CASSTGGKETQYF
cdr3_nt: TGTGCCAGCAGCACAGGGGGCAAAGAGACCCAGTACTTC

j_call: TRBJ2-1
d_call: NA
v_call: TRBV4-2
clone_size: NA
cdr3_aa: CASSQDKWADSGEQFF
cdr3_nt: TGTGCCAGCAGCCAAGATAAGTGGGCAGATTCGGGGGAGCAGTTCTTC

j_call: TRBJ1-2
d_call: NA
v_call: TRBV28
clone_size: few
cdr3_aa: CASSSGSGYTF
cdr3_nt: TGTGCCAGCAGCTCAGGGTCTGGCTACACCTTC

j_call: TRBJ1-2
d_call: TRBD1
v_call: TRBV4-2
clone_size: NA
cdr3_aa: CASSPDQQGATLGYGYTF
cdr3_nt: TGTGCCAGCAGCCCGGACCAACAGGGGGCCACGTTAGGCTATGGCTACACCTTC

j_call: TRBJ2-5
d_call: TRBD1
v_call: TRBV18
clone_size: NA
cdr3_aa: CASSLGQGMETQYF
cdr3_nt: TGTGCCAGCTCACTTGGACAGGGGATGGAGACCCAGTACTTC

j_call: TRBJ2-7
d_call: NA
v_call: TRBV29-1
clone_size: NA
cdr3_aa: CSVETIRGSYEQYF
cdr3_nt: TGCAGCGTTGAAACAATCAGGGGTTCGTACGAGCAGTACTTC

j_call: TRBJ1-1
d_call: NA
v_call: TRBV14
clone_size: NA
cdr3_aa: CASSQAGAGVMNTEAFF
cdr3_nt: TGTGCCAGCAGCCAAGCGGGGGCAGGGGTGATGAACACTGAAGCTTTCTTT

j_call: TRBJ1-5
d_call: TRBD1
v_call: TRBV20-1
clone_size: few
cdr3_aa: CSVLDRGLQPQHF
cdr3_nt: TGCAGTGTCTTGGACAGGGGGCTTCAGCCCCAGCATTTT

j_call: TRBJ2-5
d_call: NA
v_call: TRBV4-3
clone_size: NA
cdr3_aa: CASSQDRAGWETQYF
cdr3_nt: TGCGCCAGCAGCCAAGACCGGGCAGGGTGGGAGACCCAGTACTTC

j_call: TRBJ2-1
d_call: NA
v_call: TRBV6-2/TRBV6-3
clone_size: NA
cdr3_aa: CASSYRSRTAYNEQFF
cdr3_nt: TGTGCCAGCAGTTACCGTTCTAGGACAGCCTACAATGAGCAGTTCTTC

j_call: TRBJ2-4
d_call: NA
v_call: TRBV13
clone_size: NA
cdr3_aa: CASGRDANIQYF
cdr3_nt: TGTGCCAGCGGCCGGGACGCGAACATTCAGTACTTC

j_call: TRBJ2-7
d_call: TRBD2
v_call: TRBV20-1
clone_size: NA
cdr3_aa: CSARERTSDYEQYF
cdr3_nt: TGCAGTGCTAGAGAAAGGACTAGCGACTACGAGCAGTACTTC

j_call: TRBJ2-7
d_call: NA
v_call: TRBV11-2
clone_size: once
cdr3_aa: CASSLGGQIYEQYF
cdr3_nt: TGTGCCAGCAGCTTAGGGGGTCAGATCTACGAGCAGTACTTC

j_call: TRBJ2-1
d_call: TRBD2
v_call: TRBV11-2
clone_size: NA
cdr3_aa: CASSPSGLAGDEQFF
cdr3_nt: TGTGCCAGCAGCCCTTCCGGACTAGCGGGGGATGAGCAGTTCTTC

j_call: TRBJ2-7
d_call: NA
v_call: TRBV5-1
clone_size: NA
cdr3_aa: CASSFGHDYEQYF
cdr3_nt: TGCGCCAGCAGCTTCGGACACGATTACGAGCAGTACTTC

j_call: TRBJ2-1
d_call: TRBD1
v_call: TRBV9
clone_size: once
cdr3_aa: CASSAPGTDLRDEQFF
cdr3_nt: TGTGCCAGCAGCGCCCCCGGGACAGACCTTAGGGATGAGCAGTTCTTC

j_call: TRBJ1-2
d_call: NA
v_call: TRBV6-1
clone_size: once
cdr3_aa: CASSYFDGYTF
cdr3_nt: TGTGCCAGCAGTTACTTCGATGGCTACACCTTC

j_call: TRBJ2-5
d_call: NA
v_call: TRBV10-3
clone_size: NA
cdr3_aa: CATSAGSGKETQYF
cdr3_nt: TGTGCCACCAGTGCTGGCAGCGGAAAAGAGACCCAGTACTTC

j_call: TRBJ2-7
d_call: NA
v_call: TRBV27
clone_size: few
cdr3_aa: CASTETRESEQYF
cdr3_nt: TGTGCCAGCACCGAGACTAGAGAAAGCGAGCAGTACTTC